The sample holds a few counts of the clone carrying this T cell receptor (beta chain). The antigen is not known. This sample was included in a study of T cells after yellow fever vaccination. Study-level findings and limits: FACS-sorted repertoires could contain abundant clonotypes contaminating from the bulk population.

TCRdb re-called the 5' RACE reads through MiXCR, storing one row per CDR3 protein. In the table there are 300,000 to 350,000 distinct CDR3 sequences, approximately 4.2% of which are singletons. This specimen was PBMCs, taken 5 days after the yellow fever booster vaccination. The receptor was derived from a man aged 18 to 35 who received the YFV17D yellow fever vaccine.

The DNA of the CDR3 is TGTGCCAGCAGCACCCGGGACAGGAATGAAGCTTTCTTT. Its translation: CASSTRDRNEAFF. The chain employs TRBV7-2 and TRBJ1-1; 8 nucleotides match TRBD1. Germline lookup yields CDR1 SGHTA and CDR2 FQGNSA. The V gene end was trimmed by 5 bases and the J gene end by 7 bases; junction bases not matched to a gene: 6. The CDR3 totals 13 residues. Complete variable domain (other parts from reference TRBV7-2 and TRBJ1-1): GAGVSQSPSNKVTEKGKDVELRCDPISGHTALYWYRQSLGQGLEFLIYFQGNSAPDKSGLPSDRFSAERTGGSVSTLTIQRTQQEDSAVYLCASSTRDRNEAFFGQGTRLTVV.